Listed below are T cell receptor beta chains from one sample, sequenced in a study of T cells expressing NK-cell markers. Following a re-call of the 5' RACE reads, TCRdb has one entry per CDR3 protein and lacks DNA. The listing contains about 370,000 distinct CDR3 sequences. Sequenced input: blood T cells: a sorted CD56 or NKG2C T cell subset, CD4+ or CD8+ T cells, or bulk PBMC T cells (not recorded which). The receptors stem from a woman between 45 and 60 years old in good health. Both conserved end residues are part of each CDR3.

TRBV24-1	TRBJ2-3	CATSDPRLKQYF
TRBV11-2	TRBJ2-5	CASSLHSQSVETQYF
TRBV3-1	TRBJ2-1	CASSQVRTSGRSEQFF
TRBV9	TRBJ2-4	CASSSRENIQYF
TRBV7-9	TRBJ2-2	CASNPRGGELFF
TRBV7-2	TRBJ2-5	CASSFPGTVKTQYF
TRBV7-8	TRBJ2-1	CASSLEVRVLGTGNEQFF
TRBV14	TRBJ2-5	CASSSFAVGPGRKGETQYF
TRBV21-1	TRBJ2-3	CASSRTSGSPDTQYF
TRBV11-2	TRBJ2-3	CASSLGAHSTDTQYF
TRBV10-1	TRBJ2-3	CASSGSGADTQYF
TRBV20-1	TRBJ2-1	CSASSGAVAEQFF
TRBV5-1	TRBJ2-7	CASRGGIFVEEQYF
TRBV12-3/TRBV12-4	TRBJ2-2	CAGSRGFTGELFF
TRBV3-1	TRBJ2-5	CASRHTGSSETQYF
TRBV12-3/TRBV12-4	TRBJ2-5	CASSGRETQYF
TRBV10-3	TRBJ2-1	CAISVATGTRTYNEQFF
TRBV5-1	TRBJ2-1	CASSLGFFGTSGSTDNEQFF
TRBV25-1	TRBJ2-7	CASRGQTSYEQYF
TRBV24-1	TRBJ2-1	CATSDLQGKQFF
TRBV24-1	TRBJ1-6	CATSGRAANSPLHF
TRBV7-2	TRBJ2-2	CASSLKMGGGGELFF
TRBV6-5	TRBJ2-5	CASSYSAAPLLPYF
TRBV10-3	TRBJ2-7	CAIRDEPSEQYF
TRBV30	TRBJ2-6	CACVRQGLSSGANVLTF
TRBV27	TRBJ2-2	CASTPLINTGELFF
TRBV6-1	TRBJ2-7	CASSDRGPFYEQYF
TRBV21-1	TRBJ2-5	CASSKPETGAGETQYF
TRBV6-1	TRBJ1-6	CASSDGGSPLHF
TRBV6-2/TRBV6-3	TRBJ2-7	CASRTSASYEQYF
TRBV20-1	TRBJ1-1	CSARELGGNTEAFF
TRBV6-5	TRBJ1-2	CASSPGVSGYTF
TRBV7-9	TRBJ2-5	CASSFPGQTQYF
TRBV4-2	TRBJ2-1	CASSPRVQGSYNEQFF
TRBV29-1	TRBJ2-7	CSVSAPGTSGRGEQYF
TRBV29-1	TRBJ2-3	CSVRRSADTQYF
TRBV4-1	TRBJ2-2	CASSQAAGVGTGELFF
TRBV7-3	TRBJ2-3	CASSREGRTDTQYF
TRBV7-3	TRBJ2-5	CASSSVGGARETQYF
TRBV19	TRBJ2-1	CASSIEGGRANNEQFF
TRBV6-5	TRBJ2-1	CASNSVPGTSGSGPSNEQFF
TRBV10-3	TRBJ2-1	CAISRPGGRRNEQFF
TRBV5-6	TRBJ1-1	CASNPTGRTEAFF
TRBV7-9	TRBJ1-2	CASSQTGGNGYTF
TRBV10-3	TRBJ2-7	CAISSATYEQYF
TRBV5-1	TRBJ1-2	CASSLGDTSYGYTF
TRBV12-3/TRBV12-4	TRBJ1-4	CASRLSASEKLFF
TRBV12-3/TRBV12-4	TRBJ1-2	CASSPDRDVDGYTF
TRBV12-3/TRBV12-4	TRBJ2-3	CASSPTGTSGTDTQYF
TRBV30	TRBJ1-2	CAWSPADYGGYTF
TRBV6-2/TRBV6-3	TRBJ2-3	CASSGGFYGSKTDTQYF
TRBV27	TRBJ2-5	CASSPTSGRGQETQYF
TRBV7-7	TRBJ2-2	CASSSIRTGELFF
TRBV19	TRBJ2-3	CASTESGGPTDTQYF
TRBV20-1	TRBJ2-4	CSAFQTWKAKNIQYF
TRBV9	TRBJ2-3	CASSVRTDTQYF
TRBV5-1	TRBJ2-1	CASSLGTTGGEQFF
TRBV5-1	TRBJ2-3	CASSLGGLPTDTQYF
TRBV4-1	TRBJ2-7	CASRGPGAGEGYEQYF
TRBV7-8	TRBJ2-7	CASSQGLTSGLSYEQYF